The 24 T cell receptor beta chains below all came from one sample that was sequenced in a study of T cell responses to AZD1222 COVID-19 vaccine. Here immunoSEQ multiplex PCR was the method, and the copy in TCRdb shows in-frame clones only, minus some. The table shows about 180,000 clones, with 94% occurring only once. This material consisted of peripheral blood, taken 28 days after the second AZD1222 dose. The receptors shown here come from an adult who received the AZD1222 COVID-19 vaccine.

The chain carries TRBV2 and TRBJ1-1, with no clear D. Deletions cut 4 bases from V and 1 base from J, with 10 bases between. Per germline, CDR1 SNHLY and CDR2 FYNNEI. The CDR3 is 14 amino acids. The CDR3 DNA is TGTGCCAGCAGTGTTGTTAGGGAGAACACTGAAGCTTTCTTT. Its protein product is CASSVVRENTEAFF.

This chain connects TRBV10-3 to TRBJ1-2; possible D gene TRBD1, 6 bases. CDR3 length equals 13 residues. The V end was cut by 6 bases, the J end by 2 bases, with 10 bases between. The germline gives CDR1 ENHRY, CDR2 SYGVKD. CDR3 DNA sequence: TGTGCCATCAGCGTCGGACAGAACTATGGCTACACCTTC. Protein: CAISVGQNYGYTF.

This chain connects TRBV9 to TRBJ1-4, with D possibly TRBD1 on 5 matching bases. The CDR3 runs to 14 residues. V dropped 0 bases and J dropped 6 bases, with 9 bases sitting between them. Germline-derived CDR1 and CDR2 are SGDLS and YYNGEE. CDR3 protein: CASSVAGAHEKLFF. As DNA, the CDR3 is TGTGCCAGCAGCGTAGCCGGGGCGCATGAAAAACTGTTTTTT.

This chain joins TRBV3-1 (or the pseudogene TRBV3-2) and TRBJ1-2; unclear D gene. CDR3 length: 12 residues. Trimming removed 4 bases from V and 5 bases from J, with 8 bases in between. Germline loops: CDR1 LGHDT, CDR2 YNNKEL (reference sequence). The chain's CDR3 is CASSPDFYGYTF. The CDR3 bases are TGTGCCAGCAGCCCGGACTTTTATGGCTACACCTTC.

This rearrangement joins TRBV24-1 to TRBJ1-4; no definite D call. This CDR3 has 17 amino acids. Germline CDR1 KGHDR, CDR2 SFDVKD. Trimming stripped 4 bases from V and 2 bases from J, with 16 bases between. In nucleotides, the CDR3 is TGTGCCACCAGTGACGATAACGGGAGTCCGACTAATGAAAAACTGTTTTTT. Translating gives CATSDDNGSPTNEKLFF.

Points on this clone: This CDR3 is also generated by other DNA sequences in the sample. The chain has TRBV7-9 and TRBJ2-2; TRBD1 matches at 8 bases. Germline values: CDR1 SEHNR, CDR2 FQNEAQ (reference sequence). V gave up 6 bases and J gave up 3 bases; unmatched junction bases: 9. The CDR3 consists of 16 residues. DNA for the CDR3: TGTGCCAGCAGTCATACAGGGGGGCGGGACACCGGGGAGCTGTTTTTT. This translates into CASSHTGGRDTGELFF.

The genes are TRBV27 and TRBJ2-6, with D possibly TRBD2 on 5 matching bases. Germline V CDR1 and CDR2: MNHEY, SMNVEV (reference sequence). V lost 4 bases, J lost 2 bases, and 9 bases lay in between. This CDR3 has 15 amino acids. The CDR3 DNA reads TGTGCCAGCAGTTCCCCCGGGACTGGGGCCAACGTCCTGACTTTC. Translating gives CASSSPGTGANVLTF.

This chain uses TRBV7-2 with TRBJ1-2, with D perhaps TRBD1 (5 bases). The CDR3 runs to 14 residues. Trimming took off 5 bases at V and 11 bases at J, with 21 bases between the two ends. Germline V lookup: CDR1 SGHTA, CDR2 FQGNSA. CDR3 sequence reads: CASSPPGTPRGYTF. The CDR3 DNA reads TGTGCCAGCAGCCCCCCGGGGACCCCGAGGGGTTACACCTTC.

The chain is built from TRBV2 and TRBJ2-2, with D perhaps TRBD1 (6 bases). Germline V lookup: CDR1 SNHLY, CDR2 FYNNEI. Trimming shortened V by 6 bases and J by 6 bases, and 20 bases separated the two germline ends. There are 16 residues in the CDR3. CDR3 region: CASSGRRQVRPGELFF. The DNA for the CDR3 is TGTGCCAGCAGCGGAAGAAGACAGGTCCGACCCGGGGAGCTGTTTTTT.

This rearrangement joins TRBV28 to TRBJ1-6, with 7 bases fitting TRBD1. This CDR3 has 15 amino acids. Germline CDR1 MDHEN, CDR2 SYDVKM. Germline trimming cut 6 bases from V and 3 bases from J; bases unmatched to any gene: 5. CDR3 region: CASRGGTVYNSPLHF. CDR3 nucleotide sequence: TGTGCCAGCAGGGGGGGGACAGTCTATAATTCACCCCTCCACTTT.

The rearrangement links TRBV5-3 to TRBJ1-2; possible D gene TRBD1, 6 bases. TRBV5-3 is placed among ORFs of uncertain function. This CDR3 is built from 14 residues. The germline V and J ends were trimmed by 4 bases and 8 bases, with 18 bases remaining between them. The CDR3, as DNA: TGTGCCAGAAGCAGACAGGCTCGCCCGGAGGGCTACACCTTC. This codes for CARSRQARPEGYTF.

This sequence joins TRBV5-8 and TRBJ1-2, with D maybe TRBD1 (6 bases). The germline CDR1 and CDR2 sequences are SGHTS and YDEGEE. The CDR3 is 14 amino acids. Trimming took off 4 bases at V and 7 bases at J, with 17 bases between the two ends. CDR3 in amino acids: CASSLEQGIIGYTF. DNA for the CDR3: TGTGCCAGCAGCCTCGAACAGGGAATTATTGGCTACACCTTC.

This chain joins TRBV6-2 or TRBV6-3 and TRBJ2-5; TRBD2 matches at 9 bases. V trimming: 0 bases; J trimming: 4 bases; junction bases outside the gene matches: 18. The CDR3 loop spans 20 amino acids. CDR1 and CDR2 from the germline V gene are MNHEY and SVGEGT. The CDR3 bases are TGTGCCAGCAGTTACTCGAAGTATAGTAGGGCCCTAGCGGGGAGAGAGACCCAGTACTTC. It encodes CASSYSKYSRALAGRETQYF.

CDR3 bases: TGTGCCAGCAGTTTAACAGGGGGCCGTCAGCCCCAGCATTTT. Its translation: CASSLTGGRQPQHF. V and J are TRBV28 and TRBJ1-5, with 9 positions matching TRBD1. CDR1 is MDHEN and CDR2 is SYDVKM in the germline V gene. V lost 2 bases and J lost 6; bases outside the gene matches: 2. This CDR3 has 14 amino acids.

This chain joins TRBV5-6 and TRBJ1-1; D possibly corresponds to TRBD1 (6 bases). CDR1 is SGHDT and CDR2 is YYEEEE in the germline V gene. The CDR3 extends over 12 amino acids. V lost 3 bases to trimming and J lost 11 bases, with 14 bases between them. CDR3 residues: CASSWGAGGAFF. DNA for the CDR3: TGTGCCAGCAGCTGGGGGGCTGGTGGGGCTTTCTTT.

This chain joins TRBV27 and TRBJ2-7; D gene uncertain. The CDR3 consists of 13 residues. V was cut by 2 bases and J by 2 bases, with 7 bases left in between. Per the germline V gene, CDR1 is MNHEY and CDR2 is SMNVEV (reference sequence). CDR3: CASSLDPTYEQYF. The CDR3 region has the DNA TGTGCCAGCAGTTTAGACCCAACCTACGAGCAGTACTTC.

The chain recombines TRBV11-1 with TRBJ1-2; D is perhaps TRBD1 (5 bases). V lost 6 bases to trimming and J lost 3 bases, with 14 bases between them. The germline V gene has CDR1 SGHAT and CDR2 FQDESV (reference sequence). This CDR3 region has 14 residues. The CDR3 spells CASRRGVADYGYTF. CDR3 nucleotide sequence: TGTGCCAGCAGACGAGGGGTCGCCGACTATGGCTACACCTTC.

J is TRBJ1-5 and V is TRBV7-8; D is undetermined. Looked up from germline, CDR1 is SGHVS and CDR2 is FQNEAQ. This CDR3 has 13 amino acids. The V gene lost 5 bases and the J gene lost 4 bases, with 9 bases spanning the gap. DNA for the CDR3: TGTGCCAGCAGCCCTCGGAGGAATCAGCCCCAGCATTTT. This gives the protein CASSPRRNQPQHF.

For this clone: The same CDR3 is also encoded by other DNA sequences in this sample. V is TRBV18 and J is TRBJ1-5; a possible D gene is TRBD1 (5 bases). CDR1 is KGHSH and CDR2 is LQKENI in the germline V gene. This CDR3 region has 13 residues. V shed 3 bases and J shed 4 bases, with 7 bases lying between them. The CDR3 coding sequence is TGTGCCAGCTCACCGCAGGGAAATCAGCCCCAGCATTTT. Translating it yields CASSPQGNQPQHF. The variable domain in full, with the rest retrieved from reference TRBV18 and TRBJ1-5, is NAGVMQNPRHLVRRRGQEARLRCSPMKGHSHVYWYRQLPEEGLKFMVYLQKENIIDESGMPKERFSAEFPKEGPSILRIQQVVRGDSAAYFCASSPQGNQPQHFGDGTRLSIL.

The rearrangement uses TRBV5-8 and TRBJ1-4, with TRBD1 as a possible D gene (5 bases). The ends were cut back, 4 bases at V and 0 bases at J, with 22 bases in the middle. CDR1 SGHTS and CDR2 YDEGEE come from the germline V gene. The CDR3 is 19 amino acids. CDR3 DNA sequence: TGTGCCAGCAGCCAGTACCGGGACTCAGTTCCCGCAACTAATGAAAAACTGTTTTTT. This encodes CASSQYRDSVPATNEKLFF.

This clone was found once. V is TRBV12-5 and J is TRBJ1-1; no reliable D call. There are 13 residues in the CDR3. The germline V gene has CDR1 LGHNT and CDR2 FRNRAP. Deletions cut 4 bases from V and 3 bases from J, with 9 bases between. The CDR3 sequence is CASGSTWDTEAFF. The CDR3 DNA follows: TGTGCTAGTGGTTCAACATGGGACACTGAAGCTTTCTTT. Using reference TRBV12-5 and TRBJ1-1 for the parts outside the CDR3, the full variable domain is DARVTQTPRHKVTEMGQEVTMRCQPILGHNTVFWYRQTMMQGLELLAYFRNRAPLDDSGMPKDRFSAEMPDATLATLKIQPSEPRDSAVYFCASGSTWDTEAFFGQGTRLTVV.

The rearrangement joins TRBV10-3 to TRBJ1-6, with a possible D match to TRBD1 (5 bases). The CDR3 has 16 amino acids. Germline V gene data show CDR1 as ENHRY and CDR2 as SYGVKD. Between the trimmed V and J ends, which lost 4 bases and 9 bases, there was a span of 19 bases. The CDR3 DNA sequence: TGTGCCATCAGTGGTTTAGACCAGGGTGGTGGTTCACCCCTCCACTTT. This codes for CAISGLDQGGGSPLHF.

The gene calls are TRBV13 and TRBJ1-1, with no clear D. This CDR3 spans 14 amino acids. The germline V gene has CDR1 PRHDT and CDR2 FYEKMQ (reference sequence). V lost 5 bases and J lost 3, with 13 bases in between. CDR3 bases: TGTGCCAGCAGCGCGAGGGTTTGGGACACTGAAGCTTTCTTT. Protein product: CASSARVWDTEAFF. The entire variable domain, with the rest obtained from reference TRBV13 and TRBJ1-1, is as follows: AAGVIQSPRHLIKEKRETATLKCYPIPRHDTVYWYQQGPGQDPQFLISFYEKMQSDKGSIPDRFSAQQFSDYHSELNMSSLELGDSALYFCASSARVWDTEAFFGQGTRLTVV.

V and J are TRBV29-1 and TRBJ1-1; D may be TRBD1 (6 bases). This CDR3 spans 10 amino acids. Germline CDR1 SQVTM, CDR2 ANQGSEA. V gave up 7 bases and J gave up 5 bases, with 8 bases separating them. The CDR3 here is CSAGQTEAFF. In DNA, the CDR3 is TGCAGCGCCGGACAGACTGAAGCTTTCTTT.